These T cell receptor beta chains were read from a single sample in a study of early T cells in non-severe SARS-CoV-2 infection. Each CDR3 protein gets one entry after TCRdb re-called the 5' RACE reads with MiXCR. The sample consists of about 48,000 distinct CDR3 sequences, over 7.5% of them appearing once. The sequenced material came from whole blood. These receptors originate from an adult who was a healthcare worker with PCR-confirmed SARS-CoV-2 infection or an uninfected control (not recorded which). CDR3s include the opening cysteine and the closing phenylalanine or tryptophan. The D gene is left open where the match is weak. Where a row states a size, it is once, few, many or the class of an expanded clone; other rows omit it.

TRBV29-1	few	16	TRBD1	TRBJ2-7	TGCAGCGTTGACCGATCGCCCGGGACAGGGGTAAACGAGCAGTACTTC	CSVDRSPGTGVNEQYF
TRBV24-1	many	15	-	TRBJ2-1	TGTGCCACCAGTGACCCGGCCAGCGCCTACAATGAGCAGTTCTTC	CATSDPASAYNEQFF
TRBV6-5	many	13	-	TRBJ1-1	TGTGCCAGCAGACTACCGAGGAACACTGAAGCTTTCTTT	CASRLPRNTEAFF
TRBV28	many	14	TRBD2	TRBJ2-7	TGTGCCAGCAGTTTAGTCGGGACTAGCGACGAGCAGTACTTC	CASSLVGTSDEQYF
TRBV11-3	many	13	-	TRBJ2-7	TGTGCCAGCAGCTTAGACGGGCCCTACGAGCAGTACTTC	CASSLDGPYEQYF
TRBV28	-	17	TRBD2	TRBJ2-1	TGTGCCAGCAGAGGCCTTCCGGGACTAGCGGGAGGTCCTGAGCAGTTCTTC	CASRGLPGLAGGPEQFF
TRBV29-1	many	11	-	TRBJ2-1	TGCAGCGCCGCTAACATGAATGAGCAGTTCTTC	CSAANMNEQFF
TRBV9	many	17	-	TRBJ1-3	TGTGCCAGCAGCGCCGGTTTGCAGCGCGACTCTGGAAACACCATATATTTT	CASSAGLQRDSGNTIYF
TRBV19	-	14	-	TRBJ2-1	TGTGCCAGTAGCGTAGGTTCCCTCGGCGATGAGCAGTTCTTC	CASSVGSLGDEQFF
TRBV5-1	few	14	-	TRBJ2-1	TGCGCCAGCATCGGTGGGTGGGGCAAGAATGAGCAGTTCTTC	CASIGGWGKNEQFF
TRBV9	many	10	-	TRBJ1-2	TGTGCCAGCAGCGGCGGGAGTTACACCTTC	CASSGGSYTF
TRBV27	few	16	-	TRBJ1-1	TGTGCCAGCAGTCCCGAAACACCCAGGAGGGGCACTGAAGCTTTCTTT	CASSPETPRRGTEAFF
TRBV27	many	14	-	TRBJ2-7	TGTGCCAGCGGTTACGCGGCCACATACTACGAGCAGTACTTC	CASGYAATYYEQYF
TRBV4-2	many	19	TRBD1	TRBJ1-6	TGTGCCAGCAGCCAAGATGGATTGACAGGGGAAACCTATAATTCACCCCTCCACTTT	CASSQDGLTGETYNSPLHF
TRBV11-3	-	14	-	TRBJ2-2	TGTGCCAGCAGCTCCCGACACCTCACCGGGGAGCTGTTTTTT	CASSSRHLTGELFF
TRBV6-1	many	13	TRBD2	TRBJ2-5	TGTGCCAGCAGAGCGGGAGTTGGGGAGACCCAGTACTTC	CASRAGVGETQYF
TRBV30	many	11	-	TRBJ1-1	TGTGCCTGGAGAGGGGGAGCTGAAGCTTTCTTT	CAWRGGAEAFF
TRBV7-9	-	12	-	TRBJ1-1	TGTGCCAGCAGCTTTGAAGTATCTGGGGCTTTCTTT	CASSFEVSGAFF